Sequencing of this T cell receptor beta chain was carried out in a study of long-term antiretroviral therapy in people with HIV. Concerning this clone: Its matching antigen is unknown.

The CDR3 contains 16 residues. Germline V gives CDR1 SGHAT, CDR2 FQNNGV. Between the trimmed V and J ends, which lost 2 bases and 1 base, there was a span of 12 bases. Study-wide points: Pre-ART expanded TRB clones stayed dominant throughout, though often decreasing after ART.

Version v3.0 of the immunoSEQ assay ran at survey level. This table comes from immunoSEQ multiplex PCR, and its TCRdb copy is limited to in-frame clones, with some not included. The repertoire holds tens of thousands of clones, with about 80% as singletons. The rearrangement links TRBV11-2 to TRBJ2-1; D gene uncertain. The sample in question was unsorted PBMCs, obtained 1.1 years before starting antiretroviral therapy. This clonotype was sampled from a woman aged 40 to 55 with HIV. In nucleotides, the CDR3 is TGTGCCAGCAGCTTAAGGGCGGATTTGTCCTACAATGAGCAGTTCTTC. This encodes CASSLRADLSYNEQFF.